The clone carrying this T cell receptor (beta chain) was seen ten or more times. Its specificity is unknown. This sample was included in a study of T-cell reconstitution after alpha-beta-depleted transplantation in children. Study-level points and caveats: At the one-year point after transplant, T-cell counts and TCRbeta diversity were found to come mostly from T cells that had been newly produced. Several hundred expanded graft clones reportedly were the source of alpha-beta T cells about two months after transplant. Day-60 TCRbeta diversity that was high in some patients was derived from surviving recipient T cells and thymic progenitors.

It was with unique molecular identifiers that the TCRbeta library was prepared. TCRdb recomputed calls from the PCR reads with MiXCR, one row per CDR3 protein. This sample has under 250,000 distinct CDR3 sequences, with roughly 6.6% found just once. This CDR3 has 14 amino acids. Germline CDR1 and CDR2: SGHRS and YFSETQ. V was pared by 5 bases and J by 5 bases, with 16 bases between. V is TRBV5-1 and J is TRBJ2-5, with D possibly being TRBD1 (5 bases). The sample consisted of PBMCs, taken before TCRalphabeta/CD19-depleted stem cell transplant. This clonotype originated in a boy aged 2 to 10 with acute lymphoblastic leukemia, due to receive a stem cell transplant. DNA of the CDR3: TGCGCCAGCAGTTTATCTCAGGGTGGGGAGACCCAGTACTTC. Translated: CASSLSQGGETQYF.